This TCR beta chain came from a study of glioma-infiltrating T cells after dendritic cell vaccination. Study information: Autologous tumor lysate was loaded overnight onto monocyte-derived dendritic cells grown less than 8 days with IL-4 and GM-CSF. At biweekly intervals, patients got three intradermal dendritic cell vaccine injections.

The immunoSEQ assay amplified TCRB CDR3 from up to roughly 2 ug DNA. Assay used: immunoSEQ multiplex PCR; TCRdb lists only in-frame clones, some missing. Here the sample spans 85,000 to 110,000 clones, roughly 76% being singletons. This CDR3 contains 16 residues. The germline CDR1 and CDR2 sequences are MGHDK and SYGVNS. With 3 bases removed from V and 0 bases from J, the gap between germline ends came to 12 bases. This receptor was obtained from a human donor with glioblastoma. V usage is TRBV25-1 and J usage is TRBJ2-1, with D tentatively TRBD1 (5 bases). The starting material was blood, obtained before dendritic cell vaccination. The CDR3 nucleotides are TGTGCCAGCAGTGACGCCAGGGCGAGCTCCTACAATGAGCAGTTCTTC. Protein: CASSDARASSYNEQFF. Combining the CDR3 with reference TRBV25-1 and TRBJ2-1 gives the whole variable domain EADIYQTPRYLVIGTGKKITLECSQTMGHDKMYWYQQDPGMELHLIHYSYGVNSTEKGDLSSESTVSRIRTEHFPLTLESARPSHTSQYLCASSDARASSYNEQFFGPGTRLTVL.